A selection of T cell receptor beta chains follows, all from one sample in a study of cytotoxic CD8 clonotypes in ibrutinib-treated CLL. Sequenced by immunoSEQ multiplex PCR; TCRdb stores in-frame clones only, minus some. Here the sample spans around 310,000 clones, around four fifths being singletons. Here the sequenced sample was PBMCs, taken before ibrutinib treatment. Receptors were obtained from a human donor with chronic lymphocytic leukemia. CDR3s include the opening cysteine and the closing phenylalanine or tryptophan. Each record gives: D gene, J gene, V gene, clone size, CDR3 protein, CDR3 DNA. A D gene is named only where the DNA matches it firmly. Part of the rows lack a size; the others show once, few, many or a class for expanded clones.

NA TRBJ2-5 TRBV15 NA CATSRHHETQYF TGTGCCACCAGCAGACATCACGAGACCCAGTACTTC
TRBD1 TRBJ1-5 TRBV28 NA CASLGQGAYNQPQHF TGTGCCAGCTTAGGACAGGGGGCATACAATCAGCCCCAGCATTTT
NA TRBJ2-3 TRBV7-9 NA CASSLVAGTDTQYF TGTGCCAGCAGCTTAGTGGCGGGAACAGATACGCAGTATTTT
NA TRBJ2-7 TRBV28 NA CASTGTISIYEQYF TGTGCCAGCACCGGGACAATAAGTATCTACGAGCAGTACTTC
TRBD2 TRBJ2-3 TRBV7-6 NA CASSAPSGISTDTQYF TGTGCCAGCAGCGCGCCTAGCGGGATCAGCACAGATACGCAGTATTTT
NA TRBJ2-5 TRBV2 NA CASDSETQYF TGTGCCAGCGATTCGGAGACCCAGTACTTC
NA TRBJ2-1 TRBV19 once CASRGSPFLYNEQFF TGTGCCAGTAGGGGGTCTCCGTTCCTGTACAATGAGCAGTTCTTC
TRBD1 TRBJ1-5 TRBV19 NA CASSVGQGGNQPQHF TGTGCCAGTAGTGTTGGACAGGGTGGGAATCAGCCCCAGCATTTT
NA TRBJ1-2 TRBV6-5 few CASRREGWDGYTF TGTGCCAGCAGGCGGGAGGGCTGGGATGGCTACACCTTC
TRBD1 TRBJ2-2 TRBV4-3 NA CASSHAAGTGGTGELFF TGCGCCAGCAGCCACGCGGCCGGGACAGGGGGCACCGGGGAGCTGTTTTTT
TRBD1 TRBJ1-1 TRBV28 few CASRGTGSEAFF TGTGCCAGCAGGGGGACAGGGAGTGAAGCTTTCTTT
TRBD2 TRBJ2-3 TRBV30 NA CAWSEGAGANADTQYF TGTGCCTGGAGTGAGGGAGCGGGAGCGAACGCAGATACGCAGTATTTT
TRBD1 TRBJ2-7 TRBV6-6 NA CASSPTIRQGGEEQYF TGTGCCAGCAGCCCGACTATTCGACAGGGGGGGGAGGAGCAGTACTTC
TRBD2 TRBJ2-1 TRBV20-1 many CSARSGREQFF TGCAGTGCTCGTAGCGGGAGGGAGCAGTTCTTC
NA TRBJ1-5 TRBV13 once CASSSTGTPQHF TGTGCCAGCAGCTCAACCGGGACCCCCCAGCATTTT
NA TRBJ2-5 TRBV10-2 NA CASSESERGETQYF TGCGCCAGCAGTGAGTCGGAGAGGGGCGAGACCCAGTACTTC
TRBD2 TRBJ2-3 TRBV29-1 NA CSVVPGGPWGTDTQYF TGCAGCGTTGTCCCGGGAGGGCCTTGGGGCACAGATACGCAGTATTTT
NA TRBJ2-7 TRBV28 NA CASSLLWSRYEQYF TGTGCCAGCAGTTTATTATGGTCAAGGTACGAGCAGTACTTC
NA TRBJ2-5 TRBV2 NA CASSSGYETQYF TGTGCCAGCAGCTCAGGCTATGAGACCCAGTACTTC
TRBD2 TRBJ2-7 TRBV19 NA CASSPRLAGDGGRYEQYF TGTGCCAGTAGTCCGCGACTAGCGGGAGATGGGGGGAGGTACGAGCAGTACTTC
NA TRBJ2-3 TRBV28 NA CASTLGGDTQYF TGTGCCAGCACCCTAGGCGGAGATACGCAGTATTTT
TRBD2 TRBJ2-5 TRBV6-1 NA CASSILARETQYF TGTGCCAGCAGTATACTAGCGAGAGAGACCCAGTACTTC
TRBD1 TRBJ2-2 TRBV7-9 NA CASSTISGTGYTGELFF TGTGCCAGCAGCACCATTTCCGGGACAGGGTACACCGGGGAGCTGTTTTTT
NA TRBJ2-3 TRBV25-1 once CASSGLVNTDTQYF TGTGCCAGCAGTGGACTGGTTAACACAGATACGCAGTATTTT
TRBD1 TRBJ1-1 TRBV19 NA CASSRDDDRGLIIMNTEAFF TGTGCCAGTAGCCGCGACGACGACAGGGGGCTTATCATTATGAACACTGAAGCTTTCTTT
NA TRBJ1-2 TRBV19 NA CASRVPGPFGYTF TGTGCCAGTAGAGTCCCGGGGCCTTTTGGCTACACCTTC
NA TRBJ2-1 TRBV11-2 NA CASSTGYNEQFF TGTGCCAGCAGCACGGGGTACAATGAGCAGTTCTTC
NA TRBJ2-7 TRBV19 NA CASSIGQYYEQYF TGTGCCAGTAGTATTGGTCAGTACTACGAGCAGTACTTC